These T cell receptor beta chains were read from a single sample in a study of Ad26.COV2.S vaccination and SARS-CoV-2 variants. Sequenced by immunoSEQ multiplex PCR; TCRdb stores in-frame clones only, minus some. The sample lists about 420,000 clones, around nine tenths occurring once. Sequencing used peripheral blood, obtained in a trial of Ad26.COV2.S vaccine versus placebo. All receptors come from a person between 18 and 59 years old who received the Ad26.COV2.S COVID-19 vaccine or a placebo. Each CDR3 is given with its conserved first and last residue. A D gene is named only where the DNA matches it firmly. For some rows the clone size is stated as once, few or many, or as a class when expanded; others skip it.

CDR3 DNA,CDR3 protein,V gene,D gene,CDR3 length,J gene,clone size
TGTGCCAGCACGGAGCGGGGTTTCAACGAGCAGTACTTC,CASTERGFNEQYF,TRBV7-2,TRBD2,13,TRBJ2-7,once
TGTGCCAGTTCCCAGGACAGGGCCTACGAGCAGTACTTC,CASSQDRAYEQYF,TRBV6-6,TRBD1,13,TRBJ2-7,.
TGTGCCACCAGCCCCACCGGACAGGGTGAACAGCCCCAGCATTTT,CATSPTGQGEQPQHF,TRBV24-1,TRBD1,15,TRBJ1-5,.
TGTGCCAGCAGTTACTCTCGGGGCGGAAGAAACACCATATATTTT,CASSYSRGGRNTIYF,TRBV6-5,.,15,TRBJ1-3,once
TGTGCCAGCAGTTCCCGGACAGGGACAACTAATGAAAAACTGTTTTTT,CASSSRTGTTNEKLFF,TRBV28,TRBD1,16,TRBJ1-4,.
TGTGCCAGCAGCTTAGAACGTAGCGGCCAAGAGACCCAGTACTTC,CASSLERSGQETQYF,TRBV7-6,.,15,TRBJ2-5,.
TGTGCCAGCAGAGAGACAGGGGAGTTTGGAAACACCATATATTTT,CASRETGEFGNTIYF,TRBV6-5,TRBD1,15,TRBJ1-3,.
TGCAGCGTTGACAGACAGAACACCGGGGAGCTGTTTTTT,CSVDRQNTGELFF,TRBV29-1,.,13,TRBJ2-2,.
TGTGCCAGCAGCCCTGCGTTTTTCTATGGCTACACCTTC,CASSPAFFYGYTF,TRBV3-1/TRBV3-2,.,13,TRBJ1-2,.
TGTGCCAGCAGCTTAGTCGGCAGGGCCAATTCACCCCTCCACTTT,CASSLVGRANSPLHF,TRBV7-6,.,15,TRBJ1-6,once
TGTGCCAGCAGCCAAACGGGGGGCTATTCAGATACGCAGTATTTT,CASSQTGGYSDTQYF,TRBV3-1/TRBV3-2,.,15,TRBJ2-3,.
TGCAGCGTCGCCGAGACAGGGGCTAATGAAAAACTGTTTTTT,CSVAETGANEKLFF,TRBV29-1,TRBD1,14,TRBJ1-4,once
TGTGCCAGCAGCTTAGCGGGGGCCGCGGAGACCCAGTACTTC,CASSLAGAAETQYF,TRBV7-2,.,14,TRBJ2-5,once
TGTGCCAGCAGTCCAGACAGGGTGAGAGGGGAGACCCAGTACTTC,CASSPDRVRGETQYF,TRBV14,TRBD1,15,TRBJ2-5,once
TGTGCCATCAGGGACCCTCGCGGGTACACTGAAGCTTTCTTT,CAIRDPRGYTEAFF,TRBV10-3,.,14,TRBJ1-1,.
TGTGCCAGTACCCCAGGACAAGCCCAAGAGACCCAGTACTTC,CASTPGQAQETQYF,TRBV19,.,14,TRBJ2-5,once
TGTGCCAGTAGTATCGAAGCGGAGGGTGAAAAACTGTTTTTT,CASSIEAEGEKLFF,TRBV19,.,14,TRBJ1-4,once
TGTGCCAGCAGCGTAGGGGGGCTCAGCTACGAGCAGTACTTC,CASSVGGLSYEQYF,TRBV9,.,14,TRBJ2-7,.
TGTGCCAGCAGTTACGGACTTAGCCCTACCGGCTACACCTTC,CASSYGLSPTGYTF,TRBV6-5,.,14,TRBJ1-2,.
TGTGCCAGCAGCTTAGCGAAGGGGAGTAGCAATCAGCCCCAGCATTTT,CASSLAKGSSNQPQHF,TRBV7-8,.,16,TRBJ1-5,.
TGTGCCAGCAGCGCCCGCGGGGTTGAAAAACTGTTTTTT,CASSARGVEKLFF,TRBV13,.,13,TRBJ1-4,few
TGTGCCAGCAGCTGGTGGGGGGAAGAGACCCAGTACTTC,CASSWWGEETQYF,TRBV5-6,.,13,TRBJ2-5,.
TGTGCCAGCAGCCTCTCTCGACCCTACGAGCAGTACTTC,CASSLSRPYEQYF,TRBV7-2,.,13,TRBJ2-7,.
TGCGCCAGCAGCTTGGGGACTAGCGGGGGAGCAGATACGCAGTATTTT,CASSLGTSGGADTQYF,TRBV5-1,TRBD2,16,TRBJ2-3,.
TGTGCCAGTAGGCGACAGGGGGCGGATAGCAATCAGCCCCAGCATTTT,CASRRQGADSNQPQHF,TRBV19,TRBD1,16,TRBJ1-5,.